This T cell receptor beta chain was recovered during a study of regulatory T cells in long-lasting Graves disease. Study findings and constraints: The small sample size may have reduced accuracy.

Germline CDR1 reads MNHNS; CDR2 reads SASEGT. V gave up 7 bases and J gave up 5 bases; unmatched junction bases: 13. The CDR3 is made up of 17 amino acids. This clonotype was observed a few times. Its specificity is unknown. Arm-PCR of CDR3 regions and iRepertoire HTBI primers were used to build TCR beta libraries. MiXCR was run by TCRdb on the multiplex PCR reads, yielding one entry per CDR3 protein. This table holds hundreds of thousands of distinct CDR3 sequences, roughly 14% found once. Time point specified: newly diagnosed GD, antithyroid drugs for less than 3 months. With RNA extracted from PBMCs as input, the TCR library was made. This sample also belongs to another study, concerning T cells in Graves' hyperthyroidism and ophthalmopathy. That work states: Graves' hyperthyroidism was deemed stable given no ophthalmopathy progression within 18 months. Criteria for exclusion of patients were uncontrolled infection, other autoimmune disease, pregnancy or lactation.

The sequencing here drew on peripheral blood mononuclear cells (PBMCs), taken at new diagnosis, from a patient treated with antithyroid drugs. The V call is TRBV6-1, the J call TRBJ2-3; 12 bases align to TRBD2. This TCR derives from a man aged 30 to 45 with Graves disease. CDR3 bases: TGTGCCAGCATCAAAACGGCTAGCGGGAGGGATGGAGATACGCAGTATTTT. Protein sequence: CASIKTASGRDGDTQYF.